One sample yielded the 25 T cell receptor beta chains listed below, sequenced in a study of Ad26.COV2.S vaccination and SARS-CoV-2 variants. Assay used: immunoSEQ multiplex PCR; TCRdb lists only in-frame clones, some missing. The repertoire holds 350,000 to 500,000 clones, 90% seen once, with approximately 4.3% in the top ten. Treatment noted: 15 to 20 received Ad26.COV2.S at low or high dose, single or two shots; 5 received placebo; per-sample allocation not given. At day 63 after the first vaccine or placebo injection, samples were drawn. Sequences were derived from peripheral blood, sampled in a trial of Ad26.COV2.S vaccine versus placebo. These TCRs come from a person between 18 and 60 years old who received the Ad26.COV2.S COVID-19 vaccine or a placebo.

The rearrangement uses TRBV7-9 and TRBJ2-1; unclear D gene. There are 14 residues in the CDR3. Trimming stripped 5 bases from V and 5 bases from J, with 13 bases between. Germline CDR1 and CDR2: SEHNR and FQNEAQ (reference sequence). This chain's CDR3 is CASSPRGTDNEQFF. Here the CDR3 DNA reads TGTGCCAGCAGCCCGCGCGGCACAGACAATGAGCAGTTCTTC.

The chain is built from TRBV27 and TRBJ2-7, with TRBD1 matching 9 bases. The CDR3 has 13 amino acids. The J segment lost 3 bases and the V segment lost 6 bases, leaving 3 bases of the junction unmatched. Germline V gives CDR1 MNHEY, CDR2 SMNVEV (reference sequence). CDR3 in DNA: TGTGCCAGCAGCTGGACAGGGGTCTACGAGCAGTACTTC. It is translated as CASSWTGVYEQYF.

CDR3 coding DNA: TGTGCCTGGAGTGGACACAGGGGGTCGAATCAGCCCCAGCATTTT. Translating gives CAWSGHRGSNQPQHF. V gene TRBV30 combines with J gene TRBJ1-5; 8 nucleotides agree with TRBD1. V dropped 1 base and J dropped 4; count of bases not matched to a gene: 6. This CDR3 spans 15 amino acids. The germline V gene encodes CDR1 GTSNPN and CDR2 SVGIG (reference sequence).

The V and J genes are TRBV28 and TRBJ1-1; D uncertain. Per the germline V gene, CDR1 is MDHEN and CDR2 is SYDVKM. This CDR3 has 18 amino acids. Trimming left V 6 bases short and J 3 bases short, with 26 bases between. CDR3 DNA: TGTGCCAGCAGAAGGAAATCACCCGGGTCCCCGAGGGACACTGAAGCTTTCTTT. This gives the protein CASRRKSPGSPRDTEAFF.

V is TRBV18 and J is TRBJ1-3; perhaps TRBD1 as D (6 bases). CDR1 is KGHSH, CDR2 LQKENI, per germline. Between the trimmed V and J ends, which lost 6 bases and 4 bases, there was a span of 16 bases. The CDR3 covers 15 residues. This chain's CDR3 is CASSQQGTSGNTIYF. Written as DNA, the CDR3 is TGTGCCAGCTCGCAACAGGGAACGTCCGGAAACACCATATATTTT.

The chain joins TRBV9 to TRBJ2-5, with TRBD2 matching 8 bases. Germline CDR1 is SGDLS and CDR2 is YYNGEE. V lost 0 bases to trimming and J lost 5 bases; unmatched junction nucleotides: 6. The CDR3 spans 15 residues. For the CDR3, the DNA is TGTGCCAGCAGCGTAGAAGAGCGGGAGAGTGAGACCCAGTACTTC. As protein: CASSVEERESETQYF.

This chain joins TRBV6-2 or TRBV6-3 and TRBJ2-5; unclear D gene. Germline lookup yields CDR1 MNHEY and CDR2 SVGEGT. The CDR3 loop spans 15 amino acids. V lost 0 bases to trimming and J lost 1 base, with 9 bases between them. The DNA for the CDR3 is TGTGCCAGCAGTTACTCGATGCGCGCCCAAGAGACCCAGTACTTC. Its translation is CASSYSMRAQETQYF.

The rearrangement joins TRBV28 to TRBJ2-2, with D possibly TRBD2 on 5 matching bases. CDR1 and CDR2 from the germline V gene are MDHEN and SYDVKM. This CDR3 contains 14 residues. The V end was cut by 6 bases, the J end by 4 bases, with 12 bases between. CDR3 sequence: CASRVQAGTGELFF. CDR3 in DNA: TGTGCCAGCAGGGTCCAGGCGGGCACCGGGGAGCTGTTTTTT.

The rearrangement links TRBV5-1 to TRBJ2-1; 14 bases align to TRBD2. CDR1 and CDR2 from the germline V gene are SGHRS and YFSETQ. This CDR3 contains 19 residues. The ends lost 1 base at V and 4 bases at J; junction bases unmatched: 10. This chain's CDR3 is CASSLPTSGRAGVYNEQFF. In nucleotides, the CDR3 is TGCGCCAGCAGCTTGCCGACTAGCGGGAGGGCGGGTGTATACAATGAGCAGTTCTTC.

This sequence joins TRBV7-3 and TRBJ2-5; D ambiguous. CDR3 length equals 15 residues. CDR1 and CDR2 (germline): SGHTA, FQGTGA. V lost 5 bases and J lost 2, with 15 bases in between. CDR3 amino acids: CASSANPGLQETQYF. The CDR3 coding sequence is TGTGCCAGCAGCGCTAATCCGGGCTTACAAGAGACCCAGTACTTC.

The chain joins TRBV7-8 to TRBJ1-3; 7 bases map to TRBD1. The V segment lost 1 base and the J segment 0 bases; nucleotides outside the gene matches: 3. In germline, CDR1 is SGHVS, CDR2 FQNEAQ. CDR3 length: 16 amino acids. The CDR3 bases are TGTGCCAGCAGCTTAGTAGCAGGGGGCTCTGGAAACACCATATATTTT. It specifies CASSLVAGGSGNTIYF.

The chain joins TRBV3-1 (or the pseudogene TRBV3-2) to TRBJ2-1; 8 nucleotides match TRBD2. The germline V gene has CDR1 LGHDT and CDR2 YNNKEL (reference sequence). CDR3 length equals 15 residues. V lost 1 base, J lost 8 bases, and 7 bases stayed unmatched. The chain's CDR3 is CASSQAGLVSDEQFF. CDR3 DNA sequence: TGTGCCAGCAGCCAAGCGGGACTAGTGTCCGATGAGCAGTTCTTC.

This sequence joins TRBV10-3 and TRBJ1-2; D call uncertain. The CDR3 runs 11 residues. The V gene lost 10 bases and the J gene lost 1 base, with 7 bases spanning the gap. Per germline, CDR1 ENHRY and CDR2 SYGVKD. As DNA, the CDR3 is TGTGCCACGGAGAGTAACTATGGCTACACCTTC. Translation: CATESNYGYTF.

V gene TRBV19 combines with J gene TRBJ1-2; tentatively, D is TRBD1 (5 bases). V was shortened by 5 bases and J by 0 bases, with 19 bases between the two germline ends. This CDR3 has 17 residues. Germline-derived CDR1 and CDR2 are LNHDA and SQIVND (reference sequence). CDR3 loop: CASSSWGLDPSNYGYTF. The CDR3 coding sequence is TGTGCCAGTAGTTCATGGGGCCTGGATCCGTCTAACTATGGCTACACCTTC.

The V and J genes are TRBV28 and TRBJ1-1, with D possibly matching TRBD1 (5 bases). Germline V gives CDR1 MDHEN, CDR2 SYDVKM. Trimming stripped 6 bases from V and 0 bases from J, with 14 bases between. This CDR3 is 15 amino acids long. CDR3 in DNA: TGTGCCAGCAGGGGTGGGGACCCCTTGAACACTGAAGCTTTCTTT. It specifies CASRGGDPLNTEAFF. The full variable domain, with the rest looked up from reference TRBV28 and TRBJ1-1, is DVKVTQSSRYLVKRTGEKVFLECVQDMDHENMFWYRQDPGLGLRLIYFSYDVKMKEKGDIPEGYSVSREKKERFSLILESASTNQTSMYLCASRGGDPLNTEAFFGQGTRLTVV.

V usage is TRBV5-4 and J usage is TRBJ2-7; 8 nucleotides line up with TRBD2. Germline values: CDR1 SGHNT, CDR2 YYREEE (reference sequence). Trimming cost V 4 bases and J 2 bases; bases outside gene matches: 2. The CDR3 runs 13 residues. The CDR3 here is CASSAGRAYEQYF. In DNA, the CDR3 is TGTGCCAGCAGCGCCGGGAGGGCCTACGAGCAGTACTTC.

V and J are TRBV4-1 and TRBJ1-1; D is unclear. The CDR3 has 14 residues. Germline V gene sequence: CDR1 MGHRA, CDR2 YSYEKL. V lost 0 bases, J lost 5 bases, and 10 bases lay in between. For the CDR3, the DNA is TGCGCCAGCAGCCAAGATTCTTTTTTAACTGAAGCTTTCTTT. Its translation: CASSQDSFLTEAFF.

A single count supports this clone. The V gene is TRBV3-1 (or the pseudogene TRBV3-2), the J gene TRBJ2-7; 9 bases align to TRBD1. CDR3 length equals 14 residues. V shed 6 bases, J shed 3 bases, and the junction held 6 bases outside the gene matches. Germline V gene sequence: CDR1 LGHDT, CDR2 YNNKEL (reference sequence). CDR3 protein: CASRGTGSIYEQYF. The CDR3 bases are TGTGCCAGCAGGGGGACAGGGAGTATCTACGAGCAGTACTTC.

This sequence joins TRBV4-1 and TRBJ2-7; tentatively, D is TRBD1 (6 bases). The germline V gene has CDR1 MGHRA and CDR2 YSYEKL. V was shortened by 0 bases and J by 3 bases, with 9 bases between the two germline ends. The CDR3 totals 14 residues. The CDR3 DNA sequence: TGCGCCAGCAGCCAAGATGGGGACAACTACGAGCAGTACTTC. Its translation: CASSQDGDNYEQYF.

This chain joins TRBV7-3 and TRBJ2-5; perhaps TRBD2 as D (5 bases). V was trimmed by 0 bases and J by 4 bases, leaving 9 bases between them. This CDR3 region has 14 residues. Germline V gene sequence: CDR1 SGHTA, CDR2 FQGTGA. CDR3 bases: TGTGCCAGCAGCTTAACGCGGGCCGGAGAGACCCAGTACTTC. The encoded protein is CASSLTRAGETQYF.

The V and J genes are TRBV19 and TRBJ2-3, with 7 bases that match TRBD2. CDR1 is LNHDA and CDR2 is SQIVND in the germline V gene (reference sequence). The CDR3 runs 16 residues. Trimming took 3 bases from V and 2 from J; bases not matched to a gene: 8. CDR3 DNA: TGTGCCAGTAGTATCCGCGCCGGGGGGTACACAGATACGCAGTATTTT. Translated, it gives CASSIRAGGYTDTQYF. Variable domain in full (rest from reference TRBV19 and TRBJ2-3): DGGITQSPKYLFRKEGQNVTLSCEQNLNHDAMYWYRQDPGQGLRLIYYSQIVNDFQKGDIAEGYSVSREKKESFPLTVTSAQKNPTAFYLCASSIRAGGYTDTQYFGPGTRLTVL.

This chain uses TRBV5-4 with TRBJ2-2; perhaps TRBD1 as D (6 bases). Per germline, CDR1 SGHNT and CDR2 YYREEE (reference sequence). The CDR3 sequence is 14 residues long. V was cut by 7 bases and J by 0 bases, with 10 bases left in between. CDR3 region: CASARQANTGELFF. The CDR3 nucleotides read TGTGCCAGCGCCCGACAGGCGAACACCGGGGAGCTGTTTTTT.

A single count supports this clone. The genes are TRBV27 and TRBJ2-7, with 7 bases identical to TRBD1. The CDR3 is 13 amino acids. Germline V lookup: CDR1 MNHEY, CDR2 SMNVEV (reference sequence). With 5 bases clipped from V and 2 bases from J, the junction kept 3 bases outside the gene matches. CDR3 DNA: TGTGCCAGCAGTGCGACAGGGACCTACGAGCAGTACTTC. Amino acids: CASSATGTYEQYF.

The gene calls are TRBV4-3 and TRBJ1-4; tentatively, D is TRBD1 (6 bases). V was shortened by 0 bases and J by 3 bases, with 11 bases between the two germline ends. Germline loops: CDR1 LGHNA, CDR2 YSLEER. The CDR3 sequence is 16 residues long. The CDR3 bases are TGCGCCAGCAGCCAAGACAGGGGAGGGGCTAATGAAAAACTGTTTTTT. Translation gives CASSQDRGGANEKLFF.

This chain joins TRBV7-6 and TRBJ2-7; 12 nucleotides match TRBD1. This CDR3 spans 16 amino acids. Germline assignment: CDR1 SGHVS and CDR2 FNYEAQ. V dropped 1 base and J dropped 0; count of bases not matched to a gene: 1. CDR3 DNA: TGTGCCAGCAGCTTAGGGGGACAGGGGGCCTCCTACGAGCAGTACTTC. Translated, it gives CASSLGGQGASYEQYF.